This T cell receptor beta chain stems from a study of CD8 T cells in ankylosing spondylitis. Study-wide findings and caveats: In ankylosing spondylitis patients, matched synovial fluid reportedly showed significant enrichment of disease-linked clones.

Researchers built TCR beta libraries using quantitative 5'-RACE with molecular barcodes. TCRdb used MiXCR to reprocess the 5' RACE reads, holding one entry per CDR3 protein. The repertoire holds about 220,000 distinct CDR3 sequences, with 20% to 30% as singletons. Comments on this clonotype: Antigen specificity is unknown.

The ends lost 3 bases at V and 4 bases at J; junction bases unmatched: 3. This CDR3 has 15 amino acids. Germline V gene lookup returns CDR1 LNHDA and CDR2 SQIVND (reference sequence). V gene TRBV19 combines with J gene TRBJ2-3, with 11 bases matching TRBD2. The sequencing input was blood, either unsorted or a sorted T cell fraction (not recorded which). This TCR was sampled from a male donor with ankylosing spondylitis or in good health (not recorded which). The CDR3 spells CASSIALAGADTQYF. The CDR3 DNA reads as TGTGCCAGTAGTATTGCACTAGCGGGAGCAGATACGCAGTATTTT.